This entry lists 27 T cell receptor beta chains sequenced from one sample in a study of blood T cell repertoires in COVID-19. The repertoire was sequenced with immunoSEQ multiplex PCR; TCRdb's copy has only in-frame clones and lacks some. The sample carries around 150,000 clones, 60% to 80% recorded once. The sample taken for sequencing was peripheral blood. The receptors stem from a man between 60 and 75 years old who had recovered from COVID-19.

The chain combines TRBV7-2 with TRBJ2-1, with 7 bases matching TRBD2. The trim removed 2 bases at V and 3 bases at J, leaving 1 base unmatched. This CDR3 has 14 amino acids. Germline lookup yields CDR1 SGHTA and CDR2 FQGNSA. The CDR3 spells CASSLLADYNEQFF. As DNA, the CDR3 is TGTGCCAGCAGCTTACTAGCGGACTACAATGAGCAGTTCTTC.

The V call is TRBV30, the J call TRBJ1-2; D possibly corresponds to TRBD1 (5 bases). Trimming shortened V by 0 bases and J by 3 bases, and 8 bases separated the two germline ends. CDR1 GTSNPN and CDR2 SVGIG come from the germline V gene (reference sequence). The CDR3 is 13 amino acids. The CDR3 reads CAWSVGRDYGYTF. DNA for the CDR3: TGTGCCTGGAGTGTAGGCAGGGACTATGGCTACACCTTC. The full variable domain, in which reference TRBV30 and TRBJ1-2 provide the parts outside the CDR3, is SQTIHQWPATLVQPVGSPLSLECTVEGTSNPNLYWYRQAAGRGLQLLFYSVGIGQISSEVPQNLSASRPQDRQFILSSKKLLLSDSGFYLCAWSVGRDYGYTFGSGTRLTVV.

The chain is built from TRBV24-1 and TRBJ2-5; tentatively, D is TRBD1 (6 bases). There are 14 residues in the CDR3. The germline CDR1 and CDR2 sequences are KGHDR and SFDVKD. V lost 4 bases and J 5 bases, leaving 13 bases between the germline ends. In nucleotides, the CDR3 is TGTGCCACCAGTGACCACTACAGGGTTGAGACCCAGTACTTC. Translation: CATSDHYRVETQYF.

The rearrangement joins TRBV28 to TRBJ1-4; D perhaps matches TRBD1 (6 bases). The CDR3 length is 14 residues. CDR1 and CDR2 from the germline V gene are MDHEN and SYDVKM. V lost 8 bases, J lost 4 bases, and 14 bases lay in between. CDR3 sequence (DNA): TGTGCCAGCCGGGGGGGGCCAGATAATGAAAAACTGTTTTTT. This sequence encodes CASRGGPDNEKLFF.

This CDR3 is CASSDYSRGSGNTIYF. The CDR3 DNA reads as TGTGCCAGCAGTGATTACAGCCGGGGTTCTGGAAACACCATATATTTT. This sequence joins TRBV25-1 and TRBJ1-3; no reliable D call. This CDR3 has 16 amino acids. In germline, CDR1 is MGHDK, CDR2 SYGVNS. V was cut by 3 bases and J by 1 base, with 13 bases left in between. The full variable domain, with the rest looked up from reference TRBV25-1 and TRBJ1-3, is EADIYQTPRYLVIGTGKKITLECSQTMGHDKMYWYQQDPGMELHLIHYSYGVNSTEKGDLSSESTVSRIRTEHFPLTLESARPSHTSQYLCASSDYSRGSGNTIYFGEGSWLTVV.

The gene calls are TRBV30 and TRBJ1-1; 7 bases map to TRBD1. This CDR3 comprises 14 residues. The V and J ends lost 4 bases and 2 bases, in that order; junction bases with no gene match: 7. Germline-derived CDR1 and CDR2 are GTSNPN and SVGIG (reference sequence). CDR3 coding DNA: TGTGCCTGGAACCCCGGGACAGTAAACACTGAAGCTTTCTTT. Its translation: CAWNPGTVNTEAFF.

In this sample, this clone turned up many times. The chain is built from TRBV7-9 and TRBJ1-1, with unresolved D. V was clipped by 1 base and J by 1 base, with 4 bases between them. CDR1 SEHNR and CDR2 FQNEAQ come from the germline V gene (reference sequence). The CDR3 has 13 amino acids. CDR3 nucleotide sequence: TGTGCCAGCAGCTTAGGACAGAACACTGAAGCTTTCTTT. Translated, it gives CASSLGQNTEAFF.

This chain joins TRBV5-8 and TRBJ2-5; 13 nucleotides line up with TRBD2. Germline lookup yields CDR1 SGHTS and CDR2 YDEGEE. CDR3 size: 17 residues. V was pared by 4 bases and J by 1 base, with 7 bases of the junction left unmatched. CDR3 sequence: CASSTWTSGRGQETQYF. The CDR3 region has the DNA TGTGCCAGCAGCACCTGGACTAGCGGGAGAGGCCAAGAGACCCAGTACTTC.

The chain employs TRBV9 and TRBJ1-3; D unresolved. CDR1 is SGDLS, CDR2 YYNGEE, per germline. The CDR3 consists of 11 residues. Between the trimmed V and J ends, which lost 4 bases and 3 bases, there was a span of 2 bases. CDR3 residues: CASSRGNTIYF. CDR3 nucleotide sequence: TGTGCCAGCAGCCGTGGAAACACCATATATTTT.

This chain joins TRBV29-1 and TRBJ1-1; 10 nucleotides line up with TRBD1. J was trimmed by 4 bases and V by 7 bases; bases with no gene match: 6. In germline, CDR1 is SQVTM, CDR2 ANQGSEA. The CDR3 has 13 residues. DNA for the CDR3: TGCAGCGCAAGGGACAGGGGTACCACTGAAGCTTTCTTT. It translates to CSARDRGTTEAFF. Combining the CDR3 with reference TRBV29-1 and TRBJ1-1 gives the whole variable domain SAVISQKPSRDICQRGTSLTIQCQVDSQVTMMFWYRQQPGQSLTLIATANQGSEATYESGFVIDKFPISRPNLTFSTLTVSNMSPEDSSIYLCSARDRGTTEAFFGQGTRLTVV.

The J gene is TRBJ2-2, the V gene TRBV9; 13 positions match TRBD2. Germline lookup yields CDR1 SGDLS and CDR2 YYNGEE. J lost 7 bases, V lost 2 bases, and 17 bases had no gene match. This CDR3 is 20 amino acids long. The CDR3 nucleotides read TGTGCCAGCAGCGTGAACGCCCTAGGACTAGCGGGAGTTCGGAACGGGGAGCTGTTTTTT. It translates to CASSVNALGLAGVRNGELFF. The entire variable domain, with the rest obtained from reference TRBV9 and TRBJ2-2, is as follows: DSGVTQTPKHLITATGQRVTLRCSPRSGDLSVYWYQQSLDQGLQFLIQYYNGEERAKGNILERFSAQQFPDLHSELNLSSLELGDSALYFCASSVNALGLAGVRNGELFFGEGSRLTVL.

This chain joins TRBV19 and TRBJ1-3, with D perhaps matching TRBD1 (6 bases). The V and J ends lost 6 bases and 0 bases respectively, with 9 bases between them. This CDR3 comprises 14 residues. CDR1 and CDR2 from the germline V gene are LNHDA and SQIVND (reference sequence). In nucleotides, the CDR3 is TGTGCCAGTAGGCAGGGGTACTCTGGAAACACCATATATTTT. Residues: CASRQGYSGNTIYF.

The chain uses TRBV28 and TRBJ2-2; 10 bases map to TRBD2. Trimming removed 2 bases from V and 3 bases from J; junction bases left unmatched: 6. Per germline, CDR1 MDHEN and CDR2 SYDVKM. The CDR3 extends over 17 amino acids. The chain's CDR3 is CASSLTTTSGDTGELFF. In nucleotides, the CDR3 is TGTGCCAGCAGTTTAACCACTACTAGCGGGGACACCGGGGAGCTGTTTTTT.

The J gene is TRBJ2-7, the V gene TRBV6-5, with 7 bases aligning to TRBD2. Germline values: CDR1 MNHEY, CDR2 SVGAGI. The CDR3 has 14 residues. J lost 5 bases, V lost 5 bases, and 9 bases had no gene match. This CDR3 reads CASSPLREVNEQYF. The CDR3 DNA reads TGTGCCAGCAGTCCCCTCCGGGAGGTCAACGAGCAGTACTTC.

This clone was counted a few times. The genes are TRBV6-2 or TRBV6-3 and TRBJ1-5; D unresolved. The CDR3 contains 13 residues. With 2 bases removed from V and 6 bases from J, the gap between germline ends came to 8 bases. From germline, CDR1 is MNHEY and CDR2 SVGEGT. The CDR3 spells CASSYGNGQPQHF. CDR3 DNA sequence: TGTGCCAGCAGTTACGGTAACGGTCAGCCCCAGCATTTT.

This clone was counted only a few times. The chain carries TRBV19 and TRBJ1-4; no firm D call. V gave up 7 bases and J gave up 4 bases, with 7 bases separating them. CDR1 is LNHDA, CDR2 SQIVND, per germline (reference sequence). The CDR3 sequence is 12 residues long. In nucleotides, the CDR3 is TGTGCCAGTACGTCCTATAATGAAAAACTGTTTTTT. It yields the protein CASTSYNEKLFF.

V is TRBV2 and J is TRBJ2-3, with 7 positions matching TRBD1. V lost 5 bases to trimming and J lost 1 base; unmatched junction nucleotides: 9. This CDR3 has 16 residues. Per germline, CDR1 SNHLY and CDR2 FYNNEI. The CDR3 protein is CASSKNRDSRTDTQYF. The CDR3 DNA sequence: TGTGCCAGCAGTAAGAACCGGGACAGCCGCACAGATACGCAGTATTTT.

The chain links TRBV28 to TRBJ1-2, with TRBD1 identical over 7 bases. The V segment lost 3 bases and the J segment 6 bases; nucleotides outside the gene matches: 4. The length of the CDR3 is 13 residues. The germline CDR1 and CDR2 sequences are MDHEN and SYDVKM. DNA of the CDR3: TGTGCCAGCAGTTTGCAGGGGGTGGATGGCTACACCTTC. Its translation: CASSLQGVDGYTF.

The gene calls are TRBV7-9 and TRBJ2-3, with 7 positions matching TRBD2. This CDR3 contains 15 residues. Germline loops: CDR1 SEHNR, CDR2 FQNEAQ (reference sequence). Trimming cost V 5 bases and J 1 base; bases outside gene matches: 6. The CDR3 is CASSPRGVGTDTQYF. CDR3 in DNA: TGTGCCAGCAGCCCTCGGGGGGTGGGCACAGATACGCAGTATTTT.

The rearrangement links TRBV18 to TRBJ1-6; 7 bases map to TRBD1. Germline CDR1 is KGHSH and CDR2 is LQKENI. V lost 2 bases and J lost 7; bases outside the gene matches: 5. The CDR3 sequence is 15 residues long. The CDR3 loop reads CASSPVTGPNSPLHF. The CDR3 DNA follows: TGTGCCAGCTCACCAGTGACAGGGCCCAATTCACCCCTCCACTTT.

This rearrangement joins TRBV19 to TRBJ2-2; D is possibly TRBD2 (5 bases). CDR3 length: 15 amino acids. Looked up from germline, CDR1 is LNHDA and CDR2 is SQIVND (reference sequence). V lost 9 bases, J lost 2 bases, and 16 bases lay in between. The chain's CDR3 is CASRTRAHNTGELFF. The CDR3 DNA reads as TGTGCCAGCCGCACGAGGGCCCACAACACCGGGGAGCTGTTTTTT.

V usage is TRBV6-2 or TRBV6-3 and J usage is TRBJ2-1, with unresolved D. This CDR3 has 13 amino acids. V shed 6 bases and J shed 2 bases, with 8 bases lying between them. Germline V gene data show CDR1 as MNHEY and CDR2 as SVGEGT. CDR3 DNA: TGTGCCAGCAGCCCCGACACCTACAATGAGCAGTTCTTC. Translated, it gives CASSPDTYNEQFF.

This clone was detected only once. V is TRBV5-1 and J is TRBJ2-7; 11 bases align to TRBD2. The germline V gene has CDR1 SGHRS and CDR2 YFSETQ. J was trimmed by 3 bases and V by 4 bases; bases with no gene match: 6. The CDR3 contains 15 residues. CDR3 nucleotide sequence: TGCGCCAGCAGCGTACTAGCGGGGGATTACTACGAGCAGTACTTC. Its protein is CASSVLAGDYYEQYF.

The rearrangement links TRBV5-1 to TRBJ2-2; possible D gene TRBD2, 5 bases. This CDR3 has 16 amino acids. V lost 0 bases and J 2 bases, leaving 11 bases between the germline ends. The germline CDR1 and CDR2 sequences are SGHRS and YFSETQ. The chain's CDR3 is CASSLGSGLNTGELFF. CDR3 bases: TGCGCCAGCAGCTTGGGGAGCGGTCTCAACACCGGGGAGCTGTTTTTT.

CDR3 sequence: CATGGDLDEQFF. DNA for the CDR3: TGTGCCACCGGGGGGGATTTAGACGAGCAGTTCTTC. This chain connects TRBV10-3 to TRBJ2-1, with 8 bases identical to TRBD2. The V gene end was trimmed by 10 bases and the J gene end by 10 bases; junction bases not matched to a gene: 9. CDR1 ENHRY and CDR2 SYGVKD come from the germline V gene. This CDR3 region has 12 residues.

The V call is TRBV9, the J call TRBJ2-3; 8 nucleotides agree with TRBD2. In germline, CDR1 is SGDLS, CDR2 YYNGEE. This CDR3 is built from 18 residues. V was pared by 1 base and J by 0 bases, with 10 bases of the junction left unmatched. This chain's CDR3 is CASSVLPVGGGSTDTQYF. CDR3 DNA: TGTGCCAGCAGCGTACTCCCGGTCGGGGGGGGGAGCACAGATACGCAGTATTTT.

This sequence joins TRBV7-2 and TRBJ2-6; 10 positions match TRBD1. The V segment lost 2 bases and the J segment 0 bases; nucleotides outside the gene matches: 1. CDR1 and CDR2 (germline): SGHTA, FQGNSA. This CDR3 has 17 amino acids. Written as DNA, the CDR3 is TGTGCCAGCAGCTTATGGACAGGGGGCTCTGGGGCCAACGTCCTGACTTTC. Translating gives CASSLWTGGSGANVLTF.